This TCR beta chain was retrieved from a study of T cells in Graves' hyperthyroidism and ophthalmopathy. Study as a whole: Specimen type is peripheral blood, collected at initial diagnosis prior to any treatment.

This clonotype was counted at least ten times. Germline assignment: CDR1 SGHNT and CDR2 YENEEA. CDR3 length equals 12 residues. The V and J ends lost 4 bases and 5 bases respectively, with 9 bases between them. RNA transcripts yielded amplified TCR beta CDR3 regions. First-round RT-PCR with HTBI primers amplified the TCR CDR3 region. Via MiXCR, TCRdb re-called the multiplex PCR reads, giving one row per CDR3 protein. The sample includes 500,000 to 650,000 distinct CDR3 sequences, roughly 15% of them seen just once. The chain is built from TRBV11-3 and TRBJ2-7; possible D gene TRBD2, 7 bases. The clonotype comes from a woman aged 35 to 49 with Graves' hyperthyroidism. The sequenced sample was blood. Here the CDR3 DNA reads TGTGCCAGCAGCTCGGGGGGCAACGAGCAGTACTTC. It is translated as CASSSGGNEQYF. The full variable domain, rest sourced from reference TRBV11-3 and TRBJ2-7, is EAGVVQSPRYKIIEKKQPVAFWCNPISGHNTLYWYLQNLGQGPELLIRYENEEAVDDSQLPKDRFSAERLKGVDSTLKIQPAELGDSAVYLCASSSGGNEQYFGPGTRLTVT.